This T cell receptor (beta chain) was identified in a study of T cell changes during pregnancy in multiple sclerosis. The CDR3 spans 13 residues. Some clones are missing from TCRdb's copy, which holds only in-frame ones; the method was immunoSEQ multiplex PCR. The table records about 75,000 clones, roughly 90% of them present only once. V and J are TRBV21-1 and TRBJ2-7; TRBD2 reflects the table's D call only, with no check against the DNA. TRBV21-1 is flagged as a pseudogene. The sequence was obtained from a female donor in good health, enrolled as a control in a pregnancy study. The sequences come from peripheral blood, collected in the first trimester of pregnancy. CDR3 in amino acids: CASSKGGGYEQYF. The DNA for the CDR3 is TGTGCCAGCAGCAAAGGTGGAGGTTACGAGCAGTACTTC.